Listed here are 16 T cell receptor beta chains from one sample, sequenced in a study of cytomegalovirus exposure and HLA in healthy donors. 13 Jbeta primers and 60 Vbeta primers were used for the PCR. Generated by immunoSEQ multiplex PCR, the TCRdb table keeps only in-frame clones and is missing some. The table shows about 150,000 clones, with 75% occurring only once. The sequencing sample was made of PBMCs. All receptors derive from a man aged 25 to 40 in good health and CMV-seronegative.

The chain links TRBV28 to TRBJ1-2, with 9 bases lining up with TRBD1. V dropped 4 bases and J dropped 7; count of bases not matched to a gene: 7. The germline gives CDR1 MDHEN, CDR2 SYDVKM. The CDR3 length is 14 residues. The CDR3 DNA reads TGTGCCAGCAGTTCTGTACCGGGACAGGGTGGCTACACCTTC. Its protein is CASSSVPGQGGYTF.

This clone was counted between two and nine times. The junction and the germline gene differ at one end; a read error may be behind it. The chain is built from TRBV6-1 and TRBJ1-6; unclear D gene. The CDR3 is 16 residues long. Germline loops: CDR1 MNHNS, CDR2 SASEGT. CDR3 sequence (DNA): TGTGCCAGCAGAGAAGGACCGGGATTCTATAATTCACCCCTCCACTTT. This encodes CASREGPGFYNSPLHF.

CDR3: CASSDLTSGSNEQFF. The CDR3 DNA is TGTGCCAGCAGTGACCTGACTAGCGGGTCCAATGAGCAGTTCTTC. The rearrangement uses TRBV25-1 and TRBJ2-1, with 10 bases fitting TRBD2. Germline CDR1 MGHDK, CDR2 SYGVNS. The junction had 5 bases not matched to a gene; V was cut back by 3 bases and J by 6 bases. The CDR3 extends over 15 amino acids. The full variable domain, in which reference TRBV25-1 and TRBJ2-1 provide the parts outside the CDR3, is EADIYQTPRYLVIGTGKKITLECSQTMGHDKMYWYQQDPGMELHLIHYSYGVNSTEKGDLSSESTVSRIRTEHFPLTLESARPSHTSQYLCASSDLTSGSNEQFFGPGTRLTVL.

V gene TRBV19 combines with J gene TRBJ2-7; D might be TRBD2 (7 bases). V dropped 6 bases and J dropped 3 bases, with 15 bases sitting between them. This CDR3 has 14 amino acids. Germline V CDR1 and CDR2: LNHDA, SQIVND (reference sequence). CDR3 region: CASSPGASGYEQYF. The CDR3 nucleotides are TGTGCCAGTAGCCCGGGGGCTAGCGGCTACGAGCAGTACTTC.

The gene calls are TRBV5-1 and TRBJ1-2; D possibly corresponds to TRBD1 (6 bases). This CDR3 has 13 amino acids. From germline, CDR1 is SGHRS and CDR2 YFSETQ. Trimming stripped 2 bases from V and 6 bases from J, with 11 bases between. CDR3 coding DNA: TGCGCCAGCAGCTTTGACAGGCCTGATGGCTACACCTTC. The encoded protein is CASSFDRPDGYTF.

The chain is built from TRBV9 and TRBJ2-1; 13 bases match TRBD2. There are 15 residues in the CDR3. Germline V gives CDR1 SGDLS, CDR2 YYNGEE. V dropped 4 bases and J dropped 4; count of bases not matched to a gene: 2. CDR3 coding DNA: TGTGCCAGCAGCTTGGGACTAGCGGGGTACAATGAGCAGTTCTTC. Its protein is CASSLGLAGYNEQFF.

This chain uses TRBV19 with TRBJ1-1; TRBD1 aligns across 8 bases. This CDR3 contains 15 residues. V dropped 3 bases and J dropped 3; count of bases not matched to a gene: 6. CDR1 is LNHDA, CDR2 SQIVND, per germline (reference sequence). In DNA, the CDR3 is TGTGCCAGTAGTATCCAGGGGGCGGGAGACACTGAAGCTTTCTTT. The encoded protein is CASSIQGAGDTEAFF.

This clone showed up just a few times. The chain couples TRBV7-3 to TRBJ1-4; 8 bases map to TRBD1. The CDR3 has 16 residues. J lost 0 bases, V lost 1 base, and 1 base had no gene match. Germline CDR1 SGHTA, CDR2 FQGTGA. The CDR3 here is CASSLRTGSTNEKLFF. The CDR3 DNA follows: TGTGCCAGCAGCTTAAGGACAGGGTCAACTAATGAAAAACTGTTTTTT.

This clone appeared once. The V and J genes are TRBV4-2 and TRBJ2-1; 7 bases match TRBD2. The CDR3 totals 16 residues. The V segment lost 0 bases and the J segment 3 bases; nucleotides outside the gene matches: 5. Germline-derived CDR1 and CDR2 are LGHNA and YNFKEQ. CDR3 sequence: CASSQDPSGNYNEQFF. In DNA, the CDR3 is TGTGCCAGCAGCCAAGACCCTAGCGGAAACTACAATGAGCAGTTCTTC.

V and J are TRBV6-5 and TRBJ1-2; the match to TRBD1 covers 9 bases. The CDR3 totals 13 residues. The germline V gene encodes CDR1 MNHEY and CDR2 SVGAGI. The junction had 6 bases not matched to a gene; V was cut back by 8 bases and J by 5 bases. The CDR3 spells CASGMTGGYGYTF. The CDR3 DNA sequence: TGTGCCAGCGGGATGACAGGGGGATATGGCTACACCTTC.

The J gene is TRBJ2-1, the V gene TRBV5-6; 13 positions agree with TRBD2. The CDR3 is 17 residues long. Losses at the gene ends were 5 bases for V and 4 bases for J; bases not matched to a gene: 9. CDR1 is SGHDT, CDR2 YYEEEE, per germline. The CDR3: CASSSRTSGRGYNEQFF. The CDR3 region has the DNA TGTGCCAGCAGTTCTAGGACTAGCGGGAGAGGATACAATGAGCAGTTCTTC. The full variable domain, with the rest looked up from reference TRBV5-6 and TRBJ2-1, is DAGVTQSPTHLIKTRGQQVTLRCSPKSGHDTVSWYQQALGQGPQFIFQYYEEEERQRGNFPDRFSGHQFPNYSSELNVNALLLGDSALYLCASSSRTSGRGYNEQFFGPGTRLTVL.

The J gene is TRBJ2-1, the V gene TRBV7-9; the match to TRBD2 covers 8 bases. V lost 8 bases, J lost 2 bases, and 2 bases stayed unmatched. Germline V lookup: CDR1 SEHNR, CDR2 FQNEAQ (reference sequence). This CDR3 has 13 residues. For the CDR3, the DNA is TGTGCCAGCCAAGCGGGGGCCTACAATGAGCAGTTCTTC. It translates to CASQAGAYNEQFF.

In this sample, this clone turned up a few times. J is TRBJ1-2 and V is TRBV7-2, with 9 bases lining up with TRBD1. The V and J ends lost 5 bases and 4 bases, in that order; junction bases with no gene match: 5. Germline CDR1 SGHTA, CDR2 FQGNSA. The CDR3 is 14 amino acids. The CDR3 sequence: CASSLGTGTYGYTF. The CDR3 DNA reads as TGTGCCAGCAGCCTCGGGACAGGGACCTATGGCTACACCTTC.

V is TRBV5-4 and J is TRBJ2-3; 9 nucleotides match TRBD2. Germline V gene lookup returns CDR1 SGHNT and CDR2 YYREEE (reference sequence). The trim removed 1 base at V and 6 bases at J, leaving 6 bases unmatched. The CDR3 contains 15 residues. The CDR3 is CASSLYGGGADTQYF. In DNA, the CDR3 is TGTGCCAGCAGCTTGTATGGCGGGGGGGCGGATACGCAGTATTTT.

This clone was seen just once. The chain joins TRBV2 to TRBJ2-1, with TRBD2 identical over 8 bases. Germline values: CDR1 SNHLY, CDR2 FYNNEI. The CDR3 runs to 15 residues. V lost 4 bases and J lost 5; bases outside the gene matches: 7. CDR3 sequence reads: CASSGGSGIHNEQFF. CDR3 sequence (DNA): TGTGCCAGCAGTGGAGGTAGCGGGATCCACAATGAGCAGTTCTTC. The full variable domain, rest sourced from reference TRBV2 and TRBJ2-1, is EPEVTQTPSHQVTQMGQEVILRCVPISNHLYFYWYRQILGQKVEFLVSFYNNEISEKSEIFDDQFSVERPDGSNFTLKIRSTKLEDSAMYFCASSGGSGIHNEQFFGPGTRLTVL.

The CDR3 bases are TGTGCCAGCAGTTTGGGGACAGAGGGAGGCTATGGCTACACCTTC. Translation: CASSLGTEGGYGYTF. This chain uses TRBV6-4 with TRBJ1-2; 7 bases align to TRBD1. Germline V gene data show CDR1 as MRHNA and CDR2 as SNTAGT. J was trimmed by 4 bases and V by 5 bases; bases with no gene match: 10. The CDR3 runs 15 residues.